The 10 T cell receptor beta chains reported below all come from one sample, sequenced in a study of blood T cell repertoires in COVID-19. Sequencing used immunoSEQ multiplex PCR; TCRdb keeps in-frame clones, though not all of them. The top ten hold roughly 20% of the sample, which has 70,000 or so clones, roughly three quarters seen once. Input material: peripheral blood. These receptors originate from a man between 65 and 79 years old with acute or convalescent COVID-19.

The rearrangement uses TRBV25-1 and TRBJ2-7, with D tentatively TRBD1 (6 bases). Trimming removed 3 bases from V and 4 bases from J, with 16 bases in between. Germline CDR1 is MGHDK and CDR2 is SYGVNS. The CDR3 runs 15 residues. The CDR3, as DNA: TGTGCCAGCAGTGATAGGGGGTCCTTGGGGTACGAGCAGTACTTC. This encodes CASSDRGSLGYEQYF.

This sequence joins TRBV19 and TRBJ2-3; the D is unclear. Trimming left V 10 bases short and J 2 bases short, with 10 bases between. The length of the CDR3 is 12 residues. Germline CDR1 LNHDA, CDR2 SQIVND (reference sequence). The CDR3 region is CATKPNTDTQYF. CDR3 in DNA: TGTGCCACTAAGCCGAACACAGATACGCAGTATTTT.

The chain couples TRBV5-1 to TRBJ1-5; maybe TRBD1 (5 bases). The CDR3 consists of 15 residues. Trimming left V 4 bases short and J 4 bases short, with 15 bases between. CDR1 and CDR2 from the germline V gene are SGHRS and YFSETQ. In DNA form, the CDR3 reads TGCGCCAGCAGCCCAGGGATAACCGTTAATCAGCCCCAGCATTTT. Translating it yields CASSPGITVNQPQHF.

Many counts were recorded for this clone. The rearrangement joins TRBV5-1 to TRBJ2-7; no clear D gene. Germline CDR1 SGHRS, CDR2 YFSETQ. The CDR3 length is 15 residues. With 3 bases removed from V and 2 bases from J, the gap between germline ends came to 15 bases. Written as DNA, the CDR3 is TGCGCCAGCAGCTGGCTGTCAGGTTCCACCTACGAGCAGTACTTC. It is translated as CASSWLSGSTYEQYF.

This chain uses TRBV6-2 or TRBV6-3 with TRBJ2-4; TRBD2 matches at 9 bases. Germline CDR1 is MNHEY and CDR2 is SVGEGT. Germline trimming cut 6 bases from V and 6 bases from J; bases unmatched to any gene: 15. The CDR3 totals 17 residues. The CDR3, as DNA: TGTGCCAGCAGCCCCCGAGGAGGGACTAGCTCGGGAAACATTCAGTACTTC. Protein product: CASSPRGGTSSGNIQYF.

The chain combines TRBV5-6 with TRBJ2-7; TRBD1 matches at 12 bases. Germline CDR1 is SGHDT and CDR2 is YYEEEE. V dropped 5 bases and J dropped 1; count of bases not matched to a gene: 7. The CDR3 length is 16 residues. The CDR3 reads CASRAPGQGASYEQYF. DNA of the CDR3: TGTGCCAGCAGGGCTCCGGGACAGGGGGCTTCCTACGAGCAGTACTTC.

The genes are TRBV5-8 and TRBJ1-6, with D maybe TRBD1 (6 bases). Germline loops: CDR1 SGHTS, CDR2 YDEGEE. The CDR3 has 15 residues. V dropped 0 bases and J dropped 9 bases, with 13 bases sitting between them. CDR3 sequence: CASSLGRGVSSPLHF. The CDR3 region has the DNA TGTGCCAGCAGCTTGGGCAGGGGCGTGAGTTCACCCCTCCACTTT.

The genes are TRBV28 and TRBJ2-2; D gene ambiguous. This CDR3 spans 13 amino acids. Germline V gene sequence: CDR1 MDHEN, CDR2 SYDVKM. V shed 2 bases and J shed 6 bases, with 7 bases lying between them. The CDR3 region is CASSLNQAGELFF. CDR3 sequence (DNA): TGTGCCAGCAGTTTAAATCAGGCCGGGGAGCTGTTTTTT.

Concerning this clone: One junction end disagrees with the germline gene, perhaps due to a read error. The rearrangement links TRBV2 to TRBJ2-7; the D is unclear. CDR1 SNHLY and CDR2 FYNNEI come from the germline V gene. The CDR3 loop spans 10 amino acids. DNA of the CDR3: TGTGCCAGCAGTCCTCCCCTACCACCTTTC. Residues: CASSPPLPPF.

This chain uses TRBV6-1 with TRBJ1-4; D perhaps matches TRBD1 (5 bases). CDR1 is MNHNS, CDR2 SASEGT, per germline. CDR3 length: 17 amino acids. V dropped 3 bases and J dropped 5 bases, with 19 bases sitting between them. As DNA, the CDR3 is TGTGCCAGCAGTGACCAGTTGGTCGGGGGGGGGAATGAAAAACTGTTTTTT. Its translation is CASSDQLVGGGNEKLFF.